This TCR beta chain was profiled in a study of control samples from healthy donors and cancer patients. V lost 5 bases, J lost 3 bases, and 17 bases lay in between. Looked up from germline, CDR1 is MNHEY and CDR2 is SMNVEV (reference sequence). The CDR3 is 16 residues long. The method was immunoSEQ multiplex PCR; TCRdb's version includes in-frame clones alone and lacks a portion of them. This sample has fewer than 70,000 clones, with 87% found just once. The sample taken for sequencing was PBMCs. V usage is TRBV27 and J usage is TRBJ1-5; D is uncertain. The sequence was collected from a man aged 60 to 69 with head and neck cancer. The CDR3 DNA sequence: TGTGCCAGCAGTCGAACCCACGGACCTCCCAATCAGCCCCAGCATTTT. It yields the protein CASSRTHGPPNQPQHF.